Following are 5 T cell receptor beta chains from one sample sequenced in a study of OX40 agonist ivuxolimab in advanced cancers. Repertoires were generated with immunoSEQ multiplex PCR, while TCRdb's copy carries only in-frame clones and drops some. The sample shows approximately 66,000 clones, approximately 83% of them seen only once. This sample comprised CD4+ or CD8+ T cells sorted from blood, obtained in a trial of the OX40 agonist ivuxolimab. Receptor source: an adult with an advanced solid tumor such as melanoma, head and neck, liver or kidney cancer.

CDR3 region: CASSYGRGGRDTQYF. CDR3 sequence (DNA): TGTGCCAGCAGCTACGGTAGGGGGGGTAGAGATACGCAGTATTTT. The V and J genes are TRBV11-2 and TRBJ2-3, with D possibly being TRBD2 (7 bases). Between the trimmed V and J ends, which lost 4 bases and 5 bases, there was a span of 16 bases. In germline, CDR1 is SGHAT, CDR2 FQNNGV. This CDR3 is built from 15 residues. The full variable domain, in which reference TRBV11-2 and TRBJ2-3 provide the parts outside the CDR3, is EAGVAQSPRYKIIEKRQSVAFWCNPISGHATLYWYQQILGQGPKLLIQFQNNGVVDDSQLPKDRFSAERLKGVDSTLKIQPAKLEDSAVYLCASSYGRGGRDTQYFGPGTRLTVL.

This clone was detected once. The germline gene is not matched at one end of the junction; a read error may be the cause. The chain is built from TRBV7-7 and TRBJ2-3; D is unresolved. The CDR3 extends over 15 amino acids. The germline V gene has CDR1 SSHAT and CDR2 FNYEAQ (reference sequence). CDR3 nucleotides: TGTGCTAGCAGCTTAGTTATGGGAAGCACAGATACGCAGTATTTT. Protein sequence: CASSLVMGSTDTQYF.

The genes are TRBV19 and TRBJ1-5; D call uncertain. From germline, CDR1 is LNHDA and CDR2 SQIVND (reference sequence). This CDR3 region has 13 residues. Trimming removed 2 bases from V and 0 bases from J, with 2 bases in between. This CDR3 is CASSITSNQPQHF. In nucleotides, the CDR3 is TGTGCCAGTAGTATAACTAGCAATCAGCCCCAGCATTTT.

The chain uses TRBV29-1 and TRBJ2-1; D remains ambiguous. Germline V CDR1 and CDR2: SQVTM, ANQGSEA. This CDR3 has 12 residues. V shed 4 bases and J shed 6 bases, with 10 bases lying between them. The CDR3 DNA reads TGCAGCGTTGCTTCTCAGATCAATGAGCAGTTCTTC. The encoded protein is CSVASQINEQFF.

The genes are TRBV15 and TRBJ2-3, with a weak D call TRBD1 (5 bases). The CDR3 length is 15 residues. The ends were cut back, 8 bases at V and 4 bases at J, with 19 bases in the middle. Germline V CDR1 and CDR2: LNHNV, YYDKDF (reference sequence). For the CDR3, the DNA is TGTGCCACCCTCCCTGCAGGGTCTATCGCAGATACGCAGTATTTT. It encodes CATLPAGSIADTQYF. Full variable domain (missing parts from reference TRBV15 and TRBJ2-3): DAMVIQNPRYQVTQFGKPVTLSCSQTLNHNVMYWYQQKSSQAPKLLFHYYDKDFNNEADTPDNFQSRRPNTSFCFLDIRSPGLGDTAMYLCATLPAGSIADTQYFGPGTRLTVL.